This T cell receptor (beta chain) was recovered during a study of human T cells and chemical hapten exposure (dated by TCRdb to about 2021). A note on the overall study: For sensitization, 2% DPC in acetone was applied to a 2 cm by 2 cm area of upper inner arm skin. Weekly therapeutic DPC doses were additionally applied to the scalp of patients throughout the roughly 24-week study period. Patch testing on the upper back used Finn chambers containing 0.01% DPC, with scoring done after 6 days according to International Contact Dermatitis Research Group standards. The patient cohort, mostly female, included alopecia areata with under or over 50% scalp involvement, alopecia totalis and alopecia universalis. The libraries were sequenced as a pool, and the TCR yield per sample differed mostly because of small variations in library volumes within the pool. The study tracked peripheral blood TCR repertoire changes in vivo during primary and secondary sensitization to the hapten diphenylcyclopropenone (DPC) in alopecia patients. Patient blood was sampled pre-sensitization (week 0) and at 2, 6 and about 24 weeks after DPC sensitization. Approximately 28 alopecia patients gave blood for TCR sequencing at one to four time points (pre-sensitization, 2, 6 and 24 weeks).

This clonotype was recorded at least ten times. The target of this receptor is not known. No much larger clone is present one base from it, and per-base qualities are unavailable. The library was obtained by RACE. Sequenced on a NextSeq 500. During library preparation, unique molecular identifiers were attached to individual cDNA molecules so that TCRs could be counted quantitatively and reproducibly. From each blood RNA sample, both TCR alpha and TCR beta chains were sequenced. Per the original workflow: A median of about 87,000 TCRs per sample was observed, with a range of about 23,224 to 690,600. V, J and CDR3 annotation of the TCR reads was carried out using the Decombinator software suite. To make PS versus PT1 abundance plots, every sample was subsampled to the same number of TCRs (28,000). Expanded TCRs were defined as absent before sensitization and observed at least eight times at the 2-week time point. The raw public reads went through TCRdb reprocessing: fastp at Q25, MiXCR clone calling, in-frame beta chains kept. Rows are combined by CDR3 protein, so each entry shows the most common genes and DNA. Clone size and V and J calls follow TCRdb, not the original study. The sample profile shows more than 80,000 distinct CDR3 sequences; approximately 12% of them were found once. 1.5% to 2% of the sample is taken by the ten largest.

Overall study results and their limits: A positive correlation was found between the number of PT1 expanded TCRs and patch test score, with significance reached at thresholds 8, 16 and 32 but not 4. The number of TCRs above 1 in 1000 frequency did not change with DPC sensitization; there was no evidence of global repertoire structure alterations. Significantly more large CDR3 similarity clusters were formed by expanded TCRs than by pre-sensitization or healthy control sets, consistent with antigen-driven responses. Repeated subsampling changed both the strength of the expansion versus patch-test correlation and the threshold at which the correlation became significant. Alopecia, a presumed autoimmune disease, was present in all patients, so the immune response of the patients might differ from that of healthy individuals.

This sample's time point label indicates: pre-sensitization, week 0. The treatment or condition label, as the study defines it: therapeutic diphenylcyclopropenone sensitization with weekly scalp DPC. At each patch-test visit, blood was drawn before the patch test was applied. To be eligible, patients had to be aged 18 to 70, diagnosed with alopecia and judged suitable for DPC therapy, while pregnant patients were excluded. Total RNA was extracted from unfractionated whole blood collected in Tempus Blood RNA tubes. According to the germline V gene (reference sequence), CDR1 reads LGHDT and CDR2 reads YNNKEL. The CDR3 measures 15 amino acids from cysteine to phenylalanine. Just CDR3 DNA is preserved here, 45 bases in frame from base 1. At the junction V is shortened by 4 bases and J by 12 bases; bases outside the gene matches: 12.

This specimen was whole blood, taken in connection with sensitization to the hapten diphenylcyclopropenone (DPC). The V gene is TRBV3-1 and the J gene is TRBJ2-7, and TRBD2 matches 13 of the central bases. This receptor was taken from a woman aged 45 to 65 with alopecia areata. Some clones in this sample may be carry-over from other donors' samples. The DNA sequence follows: TGTGCCAGCAGCCCGGGGACTAGCGGGACCTTGCCTCGGTACTTC. It codes for CASSPGTSGTLPRYF.